This TCR beta chain was profiled in a study of T cell responses to AZD1222 COVID-19 vaccine. Repertoires were generated with immunoSEQ multiplex PCR, while TCRdb's copy carries only in-frame clones and drops some. The data hold roughly 100,000 clones, with approximately 87% observed a single time. Trimming shortened V by 5 bases and J by 1 base, and 12 bases separated the two germline ends. The CDR3 is 16 amino acids. CDR1 is SGHTA and CDR2 is FQGTGA in the germline V gene. Source: peripheral blood, taken on day 0 of AZD1222 vaccination. The sequence derives from an adult in good health. The chain employs TRBV7-3 and TRBJ2-6; perhaps TRBD2 as D (5 bases). CDR3 sequence: CASSLMRGSGANVLTF. The CDR3 nucleotides read TGTGCCAGCAGCCTTATGCGAGGGTCTGGGGCCAACGTCCTGACTTTC.